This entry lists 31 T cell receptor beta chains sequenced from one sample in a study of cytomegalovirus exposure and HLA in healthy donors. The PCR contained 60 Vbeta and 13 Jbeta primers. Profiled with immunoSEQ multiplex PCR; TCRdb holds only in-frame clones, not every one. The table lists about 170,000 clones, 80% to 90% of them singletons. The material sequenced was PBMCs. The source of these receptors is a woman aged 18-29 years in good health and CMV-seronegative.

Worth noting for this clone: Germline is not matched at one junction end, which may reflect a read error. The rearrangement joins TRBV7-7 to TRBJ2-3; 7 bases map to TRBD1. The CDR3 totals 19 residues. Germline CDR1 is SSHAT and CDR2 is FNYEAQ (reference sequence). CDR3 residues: CASSLFAPERQGTSDTQYF. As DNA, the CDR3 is TGTGCTAGCAGCTTATTTGCCCCAGAGCGACAGGGAACATCAGATACGCAGTATTTT.

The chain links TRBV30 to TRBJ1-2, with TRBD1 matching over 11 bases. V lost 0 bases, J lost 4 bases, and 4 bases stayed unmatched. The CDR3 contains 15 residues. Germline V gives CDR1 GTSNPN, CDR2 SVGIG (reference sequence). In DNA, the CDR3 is TGTGCCTGGAGTGTACGGGACAGGGGGATCTATGGCTACACCTTC. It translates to CAWSVRDRGIYGYTF.

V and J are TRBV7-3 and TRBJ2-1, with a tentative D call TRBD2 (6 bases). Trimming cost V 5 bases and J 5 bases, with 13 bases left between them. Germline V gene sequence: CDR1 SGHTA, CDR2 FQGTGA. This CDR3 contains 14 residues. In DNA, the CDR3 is TGTGCCAGCAGCCCCTTCGGGGGAGACAATGAGCAGTTCTTC. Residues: CASSPFGGDNEQFF.

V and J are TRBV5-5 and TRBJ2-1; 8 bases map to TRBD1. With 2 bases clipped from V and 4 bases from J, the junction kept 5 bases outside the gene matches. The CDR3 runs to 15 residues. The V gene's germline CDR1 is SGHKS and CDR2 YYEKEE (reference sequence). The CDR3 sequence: CASSLSGQGYNEQFF. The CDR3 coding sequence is TGTGCCAGCAGCTTATCCGGACAGGGATACAATGAGCAGTTCTTC.

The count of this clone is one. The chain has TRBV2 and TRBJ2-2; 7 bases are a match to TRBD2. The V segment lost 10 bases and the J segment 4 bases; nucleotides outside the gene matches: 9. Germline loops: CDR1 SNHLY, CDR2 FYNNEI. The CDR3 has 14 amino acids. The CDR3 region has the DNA TGTGCCACCACGGGCGGGAGTATCACCGGGGAGCTGTTTTTT. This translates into CATTGGSITGELFF.

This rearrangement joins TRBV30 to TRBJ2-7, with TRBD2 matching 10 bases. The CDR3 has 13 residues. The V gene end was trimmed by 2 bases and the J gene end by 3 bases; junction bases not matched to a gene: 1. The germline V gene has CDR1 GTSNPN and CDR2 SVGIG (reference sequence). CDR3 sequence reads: CAWSRTSGYEQYF. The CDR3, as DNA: TGTGCCTGGAGTAGGACTAGCGGCTACGAGCAGTACTTC.

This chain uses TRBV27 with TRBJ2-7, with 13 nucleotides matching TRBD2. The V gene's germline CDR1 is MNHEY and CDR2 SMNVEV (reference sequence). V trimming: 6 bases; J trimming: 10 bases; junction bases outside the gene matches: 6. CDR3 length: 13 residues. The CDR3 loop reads CASSPGTSGNQYF. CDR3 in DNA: TGTGCCAGCAGCCCGGGGACTAGCGGGAACCAGTACTTC.

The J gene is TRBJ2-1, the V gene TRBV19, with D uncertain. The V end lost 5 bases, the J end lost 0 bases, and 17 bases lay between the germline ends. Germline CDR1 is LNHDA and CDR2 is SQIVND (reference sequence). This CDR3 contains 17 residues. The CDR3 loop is CASSLLSSTSSYNEQFF. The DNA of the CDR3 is TGTGCCAGTAGTCTTCTCTCGAGCACGAGCTCCTACAATGAGCAGTTCTTC.

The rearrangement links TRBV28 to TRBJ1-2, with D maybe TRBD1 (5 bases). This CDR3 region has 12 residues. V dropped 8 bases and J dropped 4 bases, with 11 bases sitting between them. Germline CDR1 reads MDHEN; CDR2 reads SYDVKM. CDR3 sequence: CASRDSFYGYTF. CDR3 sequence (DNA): TGTGCCAGCCGAGACAGCTTCTATGGCTACACCTTC.

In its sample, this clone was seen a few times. The CDR3 protein is CASSRQGLNTEAFF. The CDR3 DNA reads TGTGCCAGCAGTCGACAGGGATTGAACACTGAAGCTTTCTTT. The chain employs TRBV2 and TRBJ1-1, with 7 bases identical to TRBD1. This CDR3 comprises 14 residues. From germline, CDR1 is SNHLY and CDR2 FYNNEI. V was pared by 5 bases and J by 0 bases, with 3 bases of the junction left unmatched.

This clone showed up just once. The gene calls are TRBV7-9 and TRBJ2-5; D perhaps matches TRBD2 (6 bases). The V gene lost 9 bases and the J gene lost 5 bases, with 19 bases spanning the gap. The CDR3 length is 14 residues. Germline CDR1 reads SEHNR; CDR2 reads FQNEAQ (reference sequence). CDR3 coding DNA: TGTGCCAGTCTACTTGGAGGGGCAGGGGAGACCCAGTACTTC. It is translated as CASLLGGAGETQYF. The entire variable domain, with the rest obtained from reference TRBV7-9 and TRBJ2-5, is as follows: DTGVSQNPRHKITKRGQNVTFRCDPISEHNRLYWYRQTLGQGPEFLTYFQNEAQLEKSRLLSDRFSAERPKGSFSTLEIQRTEQGDSAMYLCASLLGGAGETQYFGPGTRLLVL.

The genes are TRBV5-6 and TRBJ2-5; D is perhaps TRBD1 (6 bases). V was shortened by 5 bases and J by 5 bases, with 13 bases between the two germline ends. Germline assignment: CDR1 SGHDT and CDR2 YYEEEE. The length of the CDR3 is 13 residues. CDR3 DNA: TGTGCCAGCAGGTACAGGGTTGGGGAGACCCAGTACTTC. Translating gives CASRYRVGETQYF.

The CDR3 coding sequence is TGTGCCAGCAGCCCGCAACTAGCGGGAGCCCTTGGCGAGCAGTACTTC. Protein: CASSPQLAGALGEQYF. This sequence joins TRBV7-2 and TRBJ2-7, with TRBD2 matching over 11 bases. The J segment lost 6 bases and the V segment lost 5 bases, leaving 12 bases of the junction unmatched. This CDR3 is built from 16 residues. In germline, CDR1 is SGHTA, CDR2 FQGNSA.

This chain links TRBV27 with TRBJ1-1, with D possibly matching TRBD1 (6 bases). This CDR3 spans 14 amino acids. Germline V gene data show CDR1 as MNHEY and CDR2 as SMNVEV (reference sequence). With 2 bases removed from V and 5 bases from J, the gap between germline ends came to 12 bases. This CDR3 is CASSLTGLRTEAFF. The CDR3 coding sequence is TGTGCCAGCAGTTTAACAGGGCTAAGGACTGAAGCTTTCTTT.

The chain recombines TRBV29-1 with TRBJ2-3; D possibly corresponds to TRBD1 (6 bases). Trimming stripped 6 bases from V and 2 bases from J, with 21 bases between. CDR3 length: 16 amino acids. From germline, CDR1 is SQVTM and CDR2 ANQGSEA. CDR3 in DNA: TGCAGCGTGACTCCCTCCCCGGGACAATTCACAGATACGCAGTATTTT. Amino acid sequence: CSVTPSPGQFTDTQYF.

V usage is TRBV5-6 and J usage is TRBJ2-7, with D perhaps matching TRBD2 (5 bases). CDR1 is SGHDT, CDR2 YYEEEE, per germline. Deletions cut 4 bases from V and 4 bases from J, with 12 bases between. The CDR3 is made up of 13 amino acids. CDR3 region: CASSPIAGYEQYF. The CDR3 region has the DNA TGTGCCAGCAGCCCTATCGCGGGTTACGAGCAGTACTTC. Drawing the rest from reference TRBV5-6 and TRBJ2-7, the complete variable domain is DAGVTQSPTHLIKTRGQQVTLRCSPKSGHDTVSWYQQALGQGPQFIFQYYEEEERQRGNFPDRFSGHQFPNYSSELNVNALLLGDSALYLCASSPIAGYEQYFGPGTRLTVT.

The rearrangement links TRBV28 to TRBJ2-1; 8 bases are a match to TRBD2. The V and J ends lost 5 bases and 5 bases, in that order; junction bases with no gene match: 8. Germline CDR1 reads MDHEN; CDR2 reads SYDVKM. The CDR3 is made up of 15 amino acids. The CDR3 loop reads CASSVGGRGDNEQFF. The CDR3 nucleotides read TGTGCCAGCAGTGTAGGAGGGCGGGGGGACAATGAGCAGTTCTTC.

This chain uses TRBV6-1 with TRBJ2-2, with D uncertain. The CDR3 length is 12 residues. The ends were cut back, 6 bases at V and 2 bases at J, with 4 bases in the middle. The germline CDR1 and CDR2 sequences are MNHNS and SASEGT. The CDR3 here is CASSPNTGELFF. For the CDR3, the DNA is TGTGCCAGCAGCCCTAACACCGGGGAGCTGTTTTTT.

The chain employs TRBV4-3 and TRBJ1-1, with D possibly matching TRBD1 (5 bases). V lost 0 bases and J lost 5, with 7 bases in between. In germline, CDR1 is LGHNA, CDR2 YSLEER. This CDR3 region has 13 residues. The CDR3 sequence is CASSQEEGTEAFF. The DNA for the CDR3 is TGCGCCAGCAGCCAAGAGGAGGGGACTGAAGCTTTCTTT.

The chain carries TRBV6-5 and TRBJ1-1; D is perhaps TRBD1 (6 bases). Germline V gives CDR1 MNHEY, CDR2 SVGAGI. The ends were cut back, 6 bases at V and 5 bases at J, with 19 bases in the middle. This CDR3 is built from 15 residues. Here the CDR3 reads CASRYEGQGWTEAFF. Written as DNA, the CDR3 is TGTGCCAGCAGATACGAAGGCCAGGGGTGGACTGAAGCTTTCTTT.

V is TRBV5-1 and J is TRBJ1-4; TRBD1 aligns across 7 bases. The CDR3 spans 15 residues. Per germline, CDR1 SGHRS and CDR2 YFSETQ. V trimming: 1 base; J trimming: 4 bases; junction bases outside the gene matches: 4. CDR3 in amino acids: CASSLRQGYNEKLFF. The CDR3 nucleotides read TGCGCCAGCAGCTTGAGACAGGGATATAATGAAAAACTGTTTTTT.

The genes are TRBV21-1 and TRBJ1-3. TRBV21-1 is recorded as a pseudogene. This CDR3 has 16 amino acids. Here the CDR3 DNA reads TGTGCCAGCAACCAAAGGCAGGAGGTGCCTGGAAACACCATATATTTT. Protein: CASNQRQEVPGNTIYF.

CDR3 sequence reads: CSVEGPGGTEAFF. The CDR3 nucleotides read TGCAGCGTTGAAGGCCCCGGAGGCACTGAAGCTTTCTTT. The J gene is TRBJ1-1, the V gene TRBV29-1; D gene ambiguous. With 1 base removed from V and 4 bases from J, the gap between germline ends came to 10 bases. CDR1 SQVTM and CDR2 ANQGSEA come from the germline V gene. The CDR3 contains 13 residues.

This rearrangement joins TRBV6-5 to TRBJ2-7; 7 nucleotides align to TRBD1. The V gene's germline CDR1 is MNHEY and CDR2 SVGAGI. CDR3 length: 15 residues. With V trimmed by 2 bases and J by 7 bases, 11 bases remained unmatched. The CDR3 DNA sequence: TGTGCCAGCAGTTACCCCGGGACAGACCCTAGGGAGCAGTACTTC. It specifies CASSYPGTDPREQYF.

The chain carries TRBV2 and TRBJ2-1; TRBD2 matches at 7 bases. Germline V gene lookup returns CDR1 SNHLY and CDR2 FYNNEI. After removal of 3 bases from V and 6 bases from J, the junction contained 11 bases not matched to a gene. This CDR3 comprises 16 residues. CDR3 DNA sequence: TGTGCCAGCAGTGACGGCGGGAGAGACCCTCGCAATGAGCAGTTCTTC. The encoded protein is CASSDGGRDPRNEQFF.

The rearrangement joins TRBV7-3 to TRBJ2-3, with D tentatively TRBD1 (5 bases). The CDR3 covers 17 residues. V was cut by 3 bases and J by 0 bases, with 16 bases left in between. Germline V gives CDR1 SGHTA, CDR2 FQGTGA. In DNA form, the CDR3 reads TGTGCCAGCAGCTTCCTCAGGGCGGCGCTTAGCACAGATACGCAGTATTTT. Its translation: CASSFLRAALSTDTQYF.

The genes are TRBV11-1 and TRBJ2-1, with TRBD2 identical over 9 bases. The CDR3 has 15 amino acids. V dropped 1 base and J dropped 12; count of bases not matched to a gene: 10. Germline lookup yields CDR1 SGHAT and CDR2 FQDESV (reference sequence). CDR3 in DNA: TGTGCCAGCAGCTTAGGGCGCGGGGGGGTAAGGGGGCAGTTCTTC. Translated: CASSLGRGGVRGQFF.

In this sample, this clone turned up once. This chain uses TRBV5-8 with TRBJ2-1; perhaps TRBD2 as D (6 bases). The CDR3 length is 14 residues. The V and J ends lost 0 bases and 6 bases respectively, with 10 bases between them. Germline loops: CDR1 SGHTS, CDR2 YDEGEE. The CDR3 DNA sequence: TGTGCCAGCAGCTTGGTTCGGGACTTCAATGAGCAGTTCTTC. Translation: CASSLVRDFNEQFF.

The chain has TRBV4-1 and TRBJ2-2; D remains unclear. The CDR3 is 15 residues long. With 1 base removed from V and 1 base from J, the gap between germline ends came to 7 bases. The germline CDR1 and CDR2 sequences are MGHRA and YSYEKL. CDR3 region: CASSQVGRNTGELFF. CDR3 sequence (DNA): TGCGCCAGCAGCCAAGTCGGTCGGAACACCGGGGAGCTGTTTTTT.

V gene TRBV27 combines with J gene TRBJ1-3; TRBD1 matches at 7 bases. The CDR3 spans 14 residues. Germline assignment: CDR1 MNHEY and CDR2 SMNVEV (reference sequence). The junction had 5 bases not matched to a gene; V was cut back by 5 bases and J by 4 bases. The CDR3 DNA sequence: TGTGCCAGCAGTCAGACAGGGTTAGGAAACACCATATATTTT. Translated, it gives CASSQTGLGNTIYF.

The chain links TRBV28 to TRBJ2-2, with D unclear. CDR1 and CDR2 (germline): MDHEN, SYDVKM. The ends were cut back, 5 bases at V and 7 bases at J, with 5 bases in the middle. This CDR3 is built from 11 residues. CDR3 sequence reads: CASSQNGELFF. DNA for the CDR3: TGTGCCAGCAGTCAAAACGGGGAGCTGTTTTTT.